The rows below give T cell receptor beta chains drawn from one sample of a study of a mutant IDH1 vaccine in newly diagnosed glioma. Clones were sequenced by immunoSEQ multiplex PCR, and TCRdb holds only the in-frame ones, with some missing. The sample carries about 56,000 clones, less than 90% recorded once. Their cognate antigens are unknown. The source was PBMCs, collected from a glioma patient whose treatment included an IDH1 peptide vaccine. These receptors came from a woman aged 45-60 years with glioma. The CDR3 runs from the conserved cysteine through the conserved F or W. The D gene is left open where the match is weak. Only some rows state a clone size, as once, few, many or a class for expanded clones.

>.|TRBJ2-7|.|TRBV27
CASSLGGTYEQYF
TGTGCCAGCAGTTTGGGGGGTACCTACGAGCAGTACTTC
>.|TRBJ1-1|.|TRBV25-1
CASSVLGESLVNSEAFF
TGTGCCAGCAGTGTATTGGGGGAAAGTCTTGTGAATAGTGAAGCTTTCTTT
>.|TRBJ2-1|TRBD1|TRBV5-1
CASTSGTGGSEQFF
TGCGCCAGCACCTCCGGGACAGGGGGCAGTGAGCAGTTCTTC
>.|TRBJ1-1|TRBD1|TRBV5-4
CASNRRQGGTEAFF
TGTGCCAGCAACAGACGACAGGGTGGGACTGAAGCTTTCTTT
>.|TRBJ1-5|.|TRBV4-2
CASSQGGINQPQHF
TGTGCCAGCAGCCAAGGAGGAATCAATCAGCCCCAGCATTTT
>.|TRBJ1-6|TRBD1|TRBV2
CASSRDRGESPLHF
TGTGCCAGCAGTCGTGACAGGGGAGAATCACCCCTCCACTTT
>.|TRBJ1-5|.|TRBV18
CASSPRDISNSNQPQHF
TGTGCCAGCTCACCACGGGACATTTCAAATAGCAATCAGCCCCAGCATTTT
>once|TRBJ2-7|.|TRBV6-1
CASSEGGPHEQYF
TGTGCCAGCAGTGAAGGAGGTCCCCACGAGCAGTACTTC
>.|TRBJ1-1|TRBD1|TRBV5-1
CASSSGTGGVAFF
TGCGCCAGCAGCTCAGGGACAGGGGGGGTAGCTTTCTTT
>.|TRBJ1-2|.|TRBV5-1
CASRRDSMDGYTF
TGCGCCAGCAGAAGGGATTCAATGGATGGCTACACCTTC
>.|TRBJ1-2|.|TRBV28
CASSLFGITGHGYTF
TGTGCCAGCAGTTTATTCGGAATAACGGGGCATGGCTACACCTTC
>.|TRBJ2-1|.|TRBV11-2
CASSLGGSPTYNEQFF
TGTGCCAGCAGCTTAGGGGGTAGTCCCACCTACAATGAGCAGTTCTTC
>.|TRBJ2-4|TRBD1|TRBV13
CASSLGRGTGGPVAKNIQYF
TGTGCCAGCAGCTTAGGCCGCGGGACAGGGGGCCCAGTAGCCAAAAACATTCAGTACTTC
>.|TRBJ2-3|.|TRBV30
CAWTPTPDTQYF
TGTGCCTGGACTCCCACCCCAGATACGCAGTATTTT
>.|TRBJ1-2|TRBD1|TRBV9
CASRGQGNYGYTF
TGTGCCAGCAGGGGACAGGGTAACTATGGCTACACCTTC
>.|TRBJ1-5|TRBD1|TRBV28
CASSLPGTDSNQPQHF
TGTGCCAGCAGTCTTCCCGGGACAGATAGCAATCAGCCCCAGCATTTT
>.|TRBJ2-7|TRBD1|TRBV5-1
CASRGNTGGYEQYF
TGCGCCAGCAGAGGGAATACAGGGGGATACGAGCAGTACTTC
>.|TRBJ1-1|TRBD1|TRBV9
CASSAYRDREAFF
TGTGCCAGCAGCGCATACCGGGACAGGGAAGCTTTCTTT
>.|TRBJ1-2|.|TRBV7-8
CASSLVGIRTAANYGYTF
TGTGCCAGCAGCCTAGTGGGGATCCGGACAGCCGCTAACTATGGCTACACCTTC
>.|TRBJ2-5|.|TRBV7-9
CASSVGGVGVETQYF
TGTGCCAGCAGCGTAGGAGGTGTCGGGGTGGAGACCCAGTACTTC
>.|TRBJ2-1|.|TRBV6-5
CASRTGRDGGEQFF
TGTGCCAGCAGGACCGGCCGGGACGGGGGAGAGCAGTTCTTC
>.|TRBJ1-1|.|TRBV5-1
CASSSETPNTEAFF
TGCGCCAGCAGCTCTGAGACACCGAACACTGAAGCTTTCTTT
>.|TRBJ2-7|.|TRBV11-3
CASTRRAPRGRDYEQYF
TGTGCCAGCACCCGGAGGGCCCCCAGGGGCCGTGACTACGAGCAGTACTTC
>.|TRBJ2-2|.|TRBV5-8
CASSRGQSKSGELFF
TGTGCCAGCAGCCGCGGACAGAGTAAATCGGGGGAGCTGTTTTTT
>.|TRBJ2-2|.|TRBV19
CASLMFGELFF
TGTGCCAGCTTAATGTTCGGGGAGCTGTTTTTT
>once|TRBJ2-7|.|TRBV4-3
CASSQGDGPYEQYF
TGCGCCAGCAGCCAAGGGGACGGGCCCTACGAGCAGTACTTC
>.|TRBJ2-7|.|TRBV11-3
CASSQTGSYEQYF
TGTGCCAGCAGCCAGACAGGTTCCTACGAGCAGTACTTC
>.|TRBJ2-5|.|TRBV5-1
CASRLTGSSETQYF
TGCGCCAGCAGGTTAACAGGGTCATCCGAGACCCAGTACTTC
>few|TRBJ2-1|.|TRBV12-5
CASGLGVEQFF
TGTGCTAGTGGTTTAGGTGTTGAGCAGTTCTTC
>.|TRBJ2-7|TRBD2|TRBV2
CASTGRGGISEQYF
TGTGCCAGCACCGGGCGGGGGGGGATAAGCGAGCAGTACTTC
>.|TRBJ2-5|TRBD1|TRBV10-3
CAISLDRAETQYF
TGTGCCATCAGTCTGGACAGGGCTGAGACCCAGTACTTC
>.|TRBJ1-2|TRBD1|TRBV19
CASSMFDRVDGYTF
TGTGCCAGTAGTATGTTCGACAGGGTGGATGGCTACACCTTC
>few|TRBJ1-1|TRBD1|TRBV19
CASSRPGQGNTEAFF
TGTGCCAGTAGTAGGCCGGGACAGGGGAACACTGAAGCTTTCTTT
>.|TRBJ1-6|TRBD1|TRBV10-3
CAISEGTGGAYSPLHF
TGTGCCATCAGTGAGGGGACAGGGGGCGCTTATTCACCCCTCCACTTT
>.|TRBJ2-5|.|TRBV7-9
CASSWGHIQETQYF
TGTGCCAGCAGCTGGGGACACATTCAAGAGACCCAGTACTTC
>.|TRBJ2-1|.|TRBV30
CAWSEGGLGDEQFF
TGTGCCTGGAGTGAGGGGGGCTTGGGGGATGAGCAGTTCTTC
>.|TRBJ2-5|TRBD1|TRBV5-1
CASSLTGVEETQYF
TGCGCCAGCAGCTTAACAGGGGTGGAAGAGACCCAGTACTTC
>.|TRBJ2-5|TRBD2|TRBV27
CASSPPGGETQYF
TGTGCCAGCAGTCCTCCCGGGGGGGAGACCCAGTACTTC
>.|TRBJ1-3|.|TRBV5-6
CASSLYSRSGNTIYF
TGTGCCAGCAGCTTGTATTCGCGCTCTGGAAACACCATATATTTT
>.|TRBJ2-3|TRBD1|TRBV5-4
CASSLRGPSTDTQYF
TGTGCCAGCAGCTTGAGGGGGCCCAGCACAGATACGCAGTATTTT
>few|TRBJ2-7|.|TRBV7-2
CASTDYYEQYF
TGTGCCAGCACCGACTACTACGAGCAGTACTTC
>.|TRBJ2-7|.|TRBV4-2
CASSQKQGGREQYF
TGTGCCAGCAGCCAAAAACAGGGGGGGCGCGAGCAGTACTTC
>.|TRBJ1-4|TRBD1|TRBV4-2
CASSQGRGPATNEKLFF
TGTGCCAGCAGCCAAGGCAGGGGGCCCGCAACTAATGAAAAACTGTTTTTT
>.|TRBJ2-7|TRBD2|TRBV10-3
CAISRTSGLAGPYEQYF
TGTGCCATCAGTCGGACATCTGGACTAGCGGGCCCCTACGAGCAGTACTTC
>.|TRBJ1-1|.|TRBV5-6
CASSLDRFMDEAFF
TGTGCCAGCAGCTTGGACCGTTTTATGGATGAAGCTTTCTTT
>.|TRBJ1-2|.|TRBV27
CASSLSHGSYGYTF
TGTGCCAGCAGTTTATCGCATGGCAGCTATGGCTACACCTTC
>.|TRBJ2-7|.|TRBV6-1
CASGSEPEGREQYF
TGTGCCAGCGGTAGTGAGCCAGAAGGACGCGAGCAGTACTTC
>.|TRBJ2-7|.|TRBV4-1
CASSQDFWEPYEQYF
TGCGCCAGCAGCCAAGATTTCTGGGAACCCTACGAGCAGTACTTC
>.|TRBJ1-4|TRBD1|TRBV2
CASRPGGGPNEKLFF
TGTGCCAGCCGCCCAGGGGGGGGCCCTAATGAAAAACTGTTTTTT
>few|TRBJ1-2|TRBD1|TRBV19
CASSMGQRADGYTF
TGTGCCAGTAGTATGGGACAGAGAGCGGATGGCTACACCTTC
>.|TRBJ1-2|TRBD1|TRBV4-2
CASSQGDQDRRTNYGYTF
TGTGCCAGCAGCCAAGGGGATCAGGACAGGAGAACTAACTATGGCTACACCTTC
>.|TRBJ2-7|.|TRBV7-9
CASSLGSIDKDEQYF
TGTGCCAGCAGCTTAGGGAGCATCGACAAAGACGAGCAGTACTTC
>.|TRBJ2-1|.|TRBV6-5
CASSRRTDNEQFF
TGTGCCAGCAGCCGAAGGACAGACAATGAGCAGTTCTTC
>.|TRBJ1-2|.|TRBV9
CASSSRNREGYTF
TGTGCCAGCAGCTCCCGAAACAGGGAAGGCTACACCTTC
>.|TRBJ1-2|TRBD1|TRBV7-2
CASSQTGDGGYTF
TGTGCCAGCAGCCAAACAGGGGATGGGGGCTACACCTTC
>.|TRBJ2-5|TRBD1|TRBV9
CASSVGDRGSGETQYF
TGTGCCAGCAGCGTAGGCGACAGGGGATCCGGGGAGACCCAGTACTTC
>.|TRBJ2-2|.|TRBV19
CASSDYRVRANTGELFF
TGTGCCAGTAGTGATTACCGGGTCCGGGCCAACACCGGGGAGCTGTTTTTT
>once|TRBJ2-7|TRBD1|TRBV4-3
CASSPDRGLNEQYF
TGCGCCAGCAGCCCCGACAGGGGGCTGAACGAGCAGTACTTC
>.|TRBJ1-2|.|TRBV7-8
CASSLAGPGKGYTF
TGTGCCAGCAGCTTAGCGGGGCCAGGAAAAGGCTACACCTTC